The source of this TCR beta chain is a study of blood T cell repertoires in COVID-19. The overall study: The origin of the acute and convalescent COVID-19 samples was the United States, Italy and Spain. In each case, the material was cDNA or gDNA derived from T cells, B-cell-depleted T cells, or PBMCs.

As processed by the authors: The assay estimated nucleated cells by amplifying reference gene primers. Sequencing was performed with immunoSEQ multiplex PCR; in TCRdb, only in-frame clones are kept and a portion is missing. V, J and clone size reflect that table, while D and trimming were determined from the DNA. Seen here are about 38,000 clones, about 85% observed once, and the top ten hold 4% to 6%. CDR3 length: 11 residues. CDR1 and CDR2 (germline): MNHEY, SMNVEV (reference sequence). Trimming shortened V by 7 bases and J by 7 bases, and 10 bases separated the two germline ends. The chain uses TRBV27 and TRBJ1-1; no definite D call. The sequencing input was peripheral blood. The sequence came from a man over 45 with active COVID-19. The CDR3 spells CASTGWDEAFF. The CDR3 region has the DNA TGTGCCAGCACGGGGTGGGATGAAGCTTTCTTT.